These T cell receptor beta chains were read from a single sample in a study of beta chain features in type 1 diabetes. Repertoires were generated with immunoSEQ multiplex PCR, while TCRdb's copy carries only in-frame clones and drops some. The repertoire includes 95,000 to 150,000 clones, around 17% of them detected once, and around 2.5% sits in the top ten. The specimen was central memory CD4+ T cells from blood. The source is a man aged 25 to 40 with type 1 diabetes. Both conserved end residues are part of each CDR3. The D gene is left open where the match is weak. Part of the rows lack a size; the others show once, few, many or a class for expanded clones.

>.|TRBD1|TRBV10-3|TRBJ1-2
TGTGCCATCAGTGTGGAACAGGGGCGGGATGGCTACACCTTC
CAISVEQGRDGYTF
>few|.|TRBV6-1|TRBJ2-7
TGTGCCAGCAGTGAACTGTGGAGCTCCTACGAGCAGTACTTC
CASSELWSSYEQYF
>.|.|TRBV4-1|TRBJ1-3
TGCGCCAGCAGCCAACCCTACTCTGGAAACACCATATATTTT
CASSQPYSGNTIYF
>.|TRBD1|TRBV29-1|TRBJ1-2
TGCAGCGTCGGGACAGGGGGCAGCGGCTACACCTTC
CSVGTGGSGYTF
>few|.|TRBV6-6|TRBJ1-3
TGTGCCAGCAGACTAACAGGGTTCTCTGGAAACACCATATATTTT
CASRLTGFSGNTIYF
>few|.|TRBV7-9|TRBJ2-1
TGTGCCAGCAGCTTACAAGGGTCAAGGGAGCAGTTCTTC
CASSLQGSREQFF
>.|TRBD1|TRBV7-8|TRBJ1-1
TGTGCCAGCGAGGGGAACAGGGGTGTGAACACTGAAGCTTTCTTT
CASEGNRGVNTEAFF
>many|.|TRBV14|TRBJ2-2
TGTGCCAGCAGCTCACGTTTCGGGAACACCGGGGAGCTGTTTTTT
CASSSRFGNTGELFF
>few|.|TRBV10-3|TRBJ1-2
TGTGCCATCAGTCCGCAGGAAGCTGGCTACACCTTC
CAISPQEAGYTF
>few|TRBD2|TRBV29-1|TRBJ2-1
TGCAGCGTTCCTATGGCGGGGGGCGACAATGAGCAGTTCTTC
CSVPMAGGDNEQFF
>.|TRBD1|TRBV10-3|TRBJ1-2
TGTGCCATCAGTGGACAGGGGAACTATGGCTACACCTTC
CAISGQGNYGYTF